What follows are 26 T cell receptor beta chains derived from one specimen sequenced in a study of blood T cell repertoires in COVID-19. The protocol was immunoSEQ multiplex PCR, while the TCRdb copy is restricted to in-frame clones and leaves out a portion. The data contain under 300,000 clones, roughly 89% of them singletons. Sequenced sample: peripheral blood. These receptors originate from a woman between 40 and 55 years old who had recovered from COVID-19.

This chain connects TRBV7-9 to TRBJ1-1; tentative D call: TRBD1 (5 bases). Looked up from germline, CDR1 is SEHNR and CDR2 is FQNEAQ (reference sequence). Trimming stripped 8 bases from V and 1 base from J, with 8 bases between. This CDR3 contains 12 residues. The CDR3 DNA reads as TGTGCCAGCGGTACAGGGAACACTGAAGCTTTCTTT. Translating gives CASGTGNTEAFF.

The chain combines TRBV19 with TRBJ2-2; 8 bases agree with TRBD1. The CDR3 spans 15 residues. CDR1 is LNHDA, CDR2 SQIVND, per germline (reference sequence). With V trimmed by 5 bases and J by 4 bases, 6 bases remained unmatched. The chain's CDR3 is CASSVRQGSTGELFF. In nucleotides, the CDR3 is TGTGCCAGTAGTGTAAGACAGGGGAGCACCGGGGAGCTGTTTTTT.

V usage is TRBV7-9 and J usage is TRBJ2-1; TRBD1 is a possible D gene (5 bases). Trimming left V 5 bases short and J 5 bases short, with 10 bases between. The CDR3 runs 13 residues. Germline lookup yields CDR1 SEHNR and CDR2 FQNEAQ (reference sequence). CDR3: CASSDRLDNEQFF. As DNA, the CDR3 is TGTGCCAGCAGCGACAGATTAGACAATGAGCAGTTCTTC.

This rearrangement joins TRBV19 to TRBJ2-2, with D perhaps matching TRBD2 (5 bases). Germline CDR1 and CDR2: LNHDA and SQIVND (reference sequence). V was cut by 3 bases and J by 2 bases, with 13 bases left in between. The CDR3 has 16 residues. The CDR3 is CASSIGRTHNTGELFF. CDR3 sequence (DNA): TGTGCCAGTAGTATCGGCAGGACTCATAACACCGGGGAGCTGTTTTTT.

This rearrangement joins TRBV9 to TRBJ2-3; 8 bases are shared with TRBD2. The germline V gene encodes CDR1 SGDLS and CDR2 YYNGEE. CDR3 length equals 16 residues. V lost 4 bases and J lost 2; bases outside the gene matches: 9. The CDR3 DNA follows: TGTGCCAGCAGCCCCAGGAGCGGGGGACTCACAGATACGCAGTATTTT. Translation gives CASSPRSGGLTDTQYF. Combining the CDR3 with reference TRBV9 and TRBJ2-3 gives the whole variable domain DSGVTQTPKHLITATGQRVTLRCSPRSGDLSVYWYQQSLDQGLQFLIQYYNGEERAKGNILERFSAQQFPDLHSELNLSSLELGDSALYFCASSPRSGGLTDTQYFGPGTRLTVL.

This chain uses TRBV2 with TRBJ2-3, with TRBD2 matching over 14 bases. Per the germline V gene, CDR1 is SNHLY and CDR2 is FYNNEI. J was trimmed by 6 bases and V by 6 bases; bases with no gene match: 14. This CDR3 is 18 amino acids long. The chain's CDR3 is CASSLTMTSGGVQDTQYF. The CDR3 bases are TGTGCCAGCAGCCTTACGATGACTAGCGGGGGGGTGCAGGATACGCAGTATTTT. The complete variable domain, with remaining parts taken from reference TRBV2 and TRBJ2-3, reads EPEVTQTPSHQVTQMGQEVILRCVPISNHLYFYWYRQILGQKVEFLVSFYNNEISEKSEIFDDQFSVERPDGSNFTLKIRSTKLEDSAMYFCASSLTMTSGGVQDTQYFGPGTRLTVL.

V and J are TRBV7-9 and TRBJ2-7; TRBD1 agrees at 9 bases. The CDR3 is 11 amino acids. The V segment lost 5 bases and the J segment 11 bases; nucleotides outside the gene matches: 4. Looked up from germline, CDR1 is SEHNR and CDR2 is FQNEAQ (reference sequence). The CDR3 is CASSLGQGKYF. Here the CDR3 DNA reads TGTGCCAGCAGCCTAGGACAGGGGAAGTACTTC.

This chain connects TRBV2 to TRBJ2-3, with a weak D call TRBD1 (6 bases). In germline, CDR1 is SNHLY, CDR2 FYNNEI. The V end lost 8 bases, the J end lost 13 bases, and 22 bases lay between the germline ends. The CDR3 has 13 amino acids. Written as DNA, the CDR3 is TGTGCCAGCGGGGGCCCGTCGGGGCCCTGGAAGTATTTT. Its protein product is CASGGPSGPWKYF.

This clone has just a few counts. This chain connects TRBV7-9 to TRBJ2-7, with 12 bases lining up with TRBD1. The CDR3 spans 15 residues. Germline values: CDR1 SEHNR, CDR2 FQNEAQ (reference sequence). V was clipped by 11 bases and J by 6 bases; unmatched bases: 14. The CDR3 DNA sequence: TGTGCCTCCCTTTCCCCGGGACAGGGGGCGGGCGAGCAGTACTTC. It encodes CASLSPGQGAGEQYF.

The rearrangement uses TRBV10-2 and TRBJ1-3; possibly TRBD1 for D (6 bases). The germline V gene has CDR1 WSHSY and CDR2 SAAADI. V dropped 4 bases and J dropped 4 bases, with 14 bases sitting between them. The CDR3 is 15 residues long. The CDR3 protein is CASSGSGTLGNTIYF. The CDR3 DNA reads TGCGCCAGCAGTGGTTCAGGGACACTGGGAAACACCATATATTTT.

The chain employs TRBV7-3 and TRBJ2-7; 10 positions agree with TRBD2. The CDR3 loop spans 15 amino acids. The V gene's germline CDR1 is SGHTA and CDR2 FQGTGA. Unmatched junction bases numbered 9, after V lost 5 bases and J lost 5 bases. DNA of the CDR3: TGTGCCAGCAGCCCTGTTAGCGGGGGGTATCACGAGCAGTACTTC. Translated: CASSPVSGGYHEQYF.

The rearrangement uses TRBV15 and TRBJ2-2, with a weak D call TRBD2 (7 bases). Germline V gene data show CDR1 as LNHNV and CDR2 as YYDKDF (reference sequence). V lost 1 base to trimming and J lost 1 base, with 16 bases between them. This CDR3 region has 18 residues. The CDR3 region is CATSRVFGGGQNTGELFF. The CDR3 DNA reads as TGTGCCACCAGCAGAGTGTTTGGCGGGGGCCAGAACACCGGGGAGCTGTTTTTT. Combining the CDR3 with reference TRBV15 and TRBJ2-2 gives the whole variable domain DAMVIQNPRYQVTQFGKPVTLSCSQTLNHNVMYWYQQKSSQAPKLLFHYYDKDFNNEADTPDNFQSRRPNTSFCFLDIRSPGLGDTAMYLCATSRVFGGGQNTGELFFGEGSRLTVL.

V usage is TRBV28 and J usage is TRBJ1-5, with no clear D. V was shortened by 8 bases and J by 5 bases, with 16 bases between the two germline ends. CDR1 MDHEN and CDR2 SYDVKM come from the germline V gene. The CDR3 spans 14 residues. For the CDR3, the DNA is TGTGCCAGCGCCCTTGACGGGAGCGATCAGCCCCAGCATTTT. It specifies CASALDGSDQPQHF.

This chain connects TRBV11-2 to TRBJ2-2; D gene unclear. This CDR3 is 15 amino acids long. The germline V gene has CDR1 SGHAT and CDR2 FQNNGV. V lost 5 bases and J lost 4, with 14 bases in between. CDR3 nucleotide sequence: TGTGCCAGCAGCCGGGTCCTCGGCGCCACCGGGGAGCTGTTTTTT. It translates to CASSRVLGATGELFF.

This sequence joins TRBV2 and TRBJ1-5; possibly TRBD1 for D (5 bases). The V and J ends lost 8 bases and 4 bases respectively, with 12 bases between them. The V gene's germline CDR1 is SNHLY and CDR2 FYNNEI. The CDR3 covers 13 residues. The CDR3 DNA reads TGTGCCAGCGGCGAAAACAGGAATCAGCCCCAGCATTTT. Translation: CASGENRNQPQHF.

The chain uses TRBV21-1 and TRBJ2-7; the D call TRBD1 from the table was never checked on the DNA. TRBV21-1 is classified as a pseudogene. This CDR3 has 15 amino acids. CDR3 sequence: CASTVPLTGINEQYV. The CDR3 DNA is TGTGCCAGCACCGTACCATTGACAGGGATCAACGAGCAGTACGTC.

CDR3: CASKPGQPYNEQFF. CDR3 sequence (DNA): TGTGCCAGCAAGCCGGGACAGCCATACAATGAGCAGTTCTTC. The chain is built from TRBV6-5 and TRBJ2-1; 7 nucleotides agree with TRBD1. The CDR3 loop spans 14 amino acids. V shed 7 bases and J 4 bases; nucleotides not matched to a gene: 7. The germline gives CDR1 MNHEY, CDR2 SVGAGI.

The genes are TRBV19 and TRBJ1-4; 7 nucleotides line up with TRBD1. V trimming: 3 bases; J trimming: 7 bases; junction bases outside the gene matches: 8. Germline CDR1 and CDR2: LNHDA and SQIVND (reference sequence). The CDR3 is 15 residues long. This chain's CDR3 is CASSMPGQRIEKLFF. The CDR3 nucleotides are TGTGCCAGTAGTATGCCGGGACAGAGAATTGAAAAACTGTTTTTT.

CDR3 residues: CASSEEVPRRVADTQYF. The CDR3 DNA reads TGTGCCAGCAGTGAAGAGGTACCCCGGAGGGTCGCAGATACGCAGTATTTT. The chain combines TRBV6-1 with TRBJ2-3; D might be TRBD2 (6 bases). The CDR3 sequence is 17 residues long. With 1 base removed from V and 4 bases from J, the gap between germline ends came to 18 bases. Germline V gene lookup returns CDR1 MNHNS and CDR2 SASEGT.

J is TRBJ2-1 and V is TRBV7-9, with 7 bases matching TRBD2. The CDR3 has 14 amino acids. Germline V gene lookup returns CDR1 SEHNR and CDR2 FQNEAQ (reference sequence). V was pared by 5 bases and J by 9 bases, with 10 bases of the junction left unmatched. The chain's CDR3 is CASSQVAERGEQFF. In DNA, the CDR3 is TGTGCCAGCAGCCAAGTGGCGGAGCGGGGTGAGCAGTTCTTC.

The V call is TRBV27, the J call TRBJ1-2, with D maybe TRBD1 (5 bases). Per germline, CDR1 MNHEY and CDR2 SMNVEV (reference sequence). The V gene lost 3 bases and the J gene lost 3 bases, with 11 bases spanning the gap. CDR3 length: 14 amino acids. The CDR3 sequence is CASSLYGGDYGYTF. CDR3 coding DNA: TGTGCCAGCAGTTTGTATGGAGGGGACTATGGCTACACCTTC.

The chain employs TRBV6-2 or TRBV6-3 and TRBJ1-2; D is unclear. The germline V gene has CDR1 MNHEY and CDR2 SVGEGT. This CDR3 is built from 11 residues. With 4 bases removed from V and 8 bases from J, the gap between germline ends came to 8 bases. CDR3 loop: CASSSGIGYTF. The CDR3 region has the DNA TGTGCCAGCAGTTCAGGAATCGGCTACACCTTC.

This chain uses TRBV7-2 with TRBJ2-1; D is perhaps TRBD1 (6 bases). Trimming left V 2 bases short and J 7 bases short, with 6 bases between. Germline assignment: CDR1 SGHTA and CDR2 FQGNSA. CDR3 length: 12 residues. CDR3 region: CASSLRGNEQFF. CDR3 nucleotide sequence: TGTGCCAGCAGCTTAAGGGGGAATGAGCAGTTCTTC.

The V and J genes are TRBV18 and TRBJ1-6, with 8 positions matching TRBD1. Germline CDR1 and CDR2: KGHSH and LQKENI. J gave up 11 bases and V 4 bases, and 10 bases lay outside the gene matches. This CDR3 has 15 amino acids. CDR3 in amino acids: CASSQPGQATAPLHF. The DNA of the CDR3 is TGTGCCAGCTCACAGCCGGGACAGGCAACCGCACCCCTCCACTTT.

There are a few counts of this clone. V is TRBV19 and J is TRBJ2-2, with 8 positions matching TRBD1. Germline V lookup: CDR1 LNHDA, CDR2 SQIVND (reference sequence). The CDR3 loop spans 15 amino acids. With 7 bases clipped from V and 6 bases from J, the junction kept 10 bases outside the gene matches. The CDR3 is CASIQATGGPGELFF. Here the CDR3 DNA reads TGTGCCAGTATCCAAGCCACAGGGGGACCCGGGGAGCTGTTTTTT.

This clone was counted once. V gene TRBV3-1 (or the pseudogene TRBV3-2) combines with J gene TRBJ2-3, with 10 positions matching TRBD1. The CDR3 extends over 16 amino acids. V was clipped by 4 bases and J by 4 bases; unmatched bases: 8. Germline CDR1 and CDR2: LGHDT and YNNKEL (reference sequence). CDR3 nucleotides: TGTGCCAGCAGCCTAACAAAGACAGGGGGCGCAGATACGCAGTATTTT. It encodes CASSLTKTGGADTQYF.